This T cell receptor (beta chain) originates from a study of siplizumab effects on memory and regulatory T cells. Study-wide points: Siplizumab conditions gave an average of around 64% Treg-derived mappable alloreactive CD4+ clones, versus 25% to 30% for controls.

Of note for this clone: What it binds is not known.

This CDR3 spans 15 amino acids. Trimming removed 0 bases from V and 2 bases from J; junction bases left unmatched: 1. Germline V lookup: CDR1 LGHNA, CDR2 YNFKEQ. Assayed TCR templates numbered 80,000 to 100,000 for each sample. The assay was immunoSEQ multiplex PCR, and TCRdb's table has in-frame clones only and misses some. The sample contains 100,000 or so clones, around 90% of which appear only once. The J gene is TRBJ2-3, the V gene TRBV4-2; 8 nucleotides line up with TRBD2. Material: CD4+ T cells sorted from blood. The TCR originated in a human donor in good health. CDR3 in amino acids: CASSQETSDTDTQYF. In nucleotides, the CDR3 is TGTGCCAGCAGCCAAGAGACTAGCGACACAGATACGCAGTATTTT.